The 13 T cell receptor beta chains reported below all come from one sample, sequenced in a study of identifying expanded T cells in peripheral blood (dated by TCRdb to about 2019). The library was produced with the immunoSEQ multiplex PCR assay. TCRdb carries this immuneACCESS record with in-frame sequences only. Its versions omit some clonotypes, under half of them owing to an unresolved V gene in the studies checked, with the rest unexplained. Recorded for this sample are about 58,000 clones; around nine tenths of them occurred a single time. The ten most abundant clones make up 3% to 4% of the sample. The source material was blood. Receptor source: a person between 18 and 75 years old in good health.

V and J are TRBV15 and TRBJ1-2, with no clear D. CDR1 and CDR2 from the germline V gene are LNHNV and YYDKDF (reference sequence). This CDR3 has 14 amino acids. V lost 1 base, J lost 2 bases, and 8 bases lay in between. The DNA for the CDR3 is TGTGCCACCAGCAGAGCAGGAGGGAACTATGGCTACACCTTC. It translates to CATSRAGGNYGYTF.

In DNA form, the CDR3 reads TGTGCCAGCAATCGGCCGGGTGGGGACACTGAAGCTTTCTTT. Translated: CASNRPGGDTEAFF. J is TRBJ1-1 and V is TRBV6-5; unclear D gene. The CDR3 covers 14 residues. Trimming took off 7 bases at V and 3 bases at J, with 15 bases between the two ends. The V gene's germline CDR1 is MNHEY and CDR2 SVGAGI.

J is TRBJ2-7 and V is TRBV9; TRBD2 aligns across 12 bases. J gave up 3 bases and V 3 bases, and 1 base lay outside the gene matches. Per germline, CDR1 SGDLS and CDR2 YYNGEE. The CDR3 contains 14 residues. CDR3 in DNA: TGTGCCAGCAGCGAGACTAGCGGGGGCTACGAGCAGTACTTC. Translation: CASSETSGGYEQYF. The entire variable domain, with the rest obtained from reference TRBV9 and TRBJ2-7, is as follows: DSGVTQTPKHLITATGQRVTLRCSPRSGDLSVYWYQQSLDQGLQFLIQYYNGEERAKGNILERFSAQQFPDLHSELNLSSLELGDSALYFCASSETSGGYEQYFGPGTRLTVT.

The DNA for the CDR3 is TGCAGCGTTGGGCCCGGAGCGGGACAAGAGCAGTACTTC. It specifies CSVGPGAGQEQYF. V is TRBV29-1 and J is TRBJ2-7; tentatively, D is TRBD2 (7 bases). Germline values: CDR1 SQVTM, CDR2 ANQGSEA. Between the trimmed V and J ends, which lost 4 bases and 7 bases, there was a span of 17 bases. CDR3 length: 13 amino acids.

The chain is built from TRBV4-1 and TRBJ2-2; perhaps TRBD1 as D (5 bases). Germline V gives CDR1 MGHRA, CDR2 YSYEKL. V gave up 0 bases and J gave up 7 bases, with 12 bases separating them. The CDR3 contains 15 residues. Here the CDR3 reads CASSQDRSRDGELFF. The CDR3 nucleotides read TGCGCCAGCAGCCAAGATCGGAGCAGGGACGGGGAGCTGTTTTTT.

The chain couples TRBV7-2 to TRBJ2-5, with TRBD1 as a possible D gene (5 bases). Trimming stripped 1 base from V and 0 bases from J, with 15 bases between. This CDR3 is built from 17 residues. Germline CDR1 reads SGHTA; CDR2 reads FQGNSA. DNA for the CDR3: TGTGCCAGCAGCTTAGGGGCAGGAACAGGATACCAAGAGACCCAGTACTTC. Amino acid sequence: CASSLGAGTGYQETQYF.

The chain links TRBV6-5 to TRBJ2-2; weak D call: TRBD2 (7 bases). Trimming left V 6 bases short and J 4 bases short, with 12 bases between. CDR3 size: 14 residues. The germline CDR1 and CDR2 sequences are MNHEY and SVGAGI. The CDR3 is CASRKGGGTGELFF. The CDR3 nucleotides are TGTGCCAGCAGAAAAGGGGGGGGCACCGGGGAGCTGTTTTTT.

About this clone itself: Germline is not matched at one junction end, which may reflect a read error. The rearrangement links TRBV7-7 to TRBJ2-3; D ambiguous. The CDR3 has 13 amino acids. Germline V CDR1 and CDR2: SSHAT, FNYEAQ (reference sequence). The CDR3 nucleotides read TGTGCTAGCAGCCAGGACCGCACAGATACGCAGTATTTT. Its translation is CASSQDRTDTQYF.

This clone was picked up one time. The gene calls are TRBV7-2 and TRBJ1-1, with D tentatively TRBD1 (6 bases). V was cut by 5 bases and J by 2 bases, with 15 bases left in between. The germline V gene encodes CDR1 SGHTA and CDR2 FQGNSA. This CDR3 comprises 15 residues. The CDR3 DNA reads as TGTGCCAGCAGCCCCCCCAGGACAGCAAACACTGAAGCTTTCTTT. Protein sequence: CASSPPRTANTEAFF.

In its sample, this clone was seen a few times. The rearrangement joins TRBV4-1 to TRBJ1-3, with a weak D call TRBD1 (6 bases). The CDR3 is 14 residues long. Germline CDR1 is MGHRA and CDR2 is YSYEKL. Trimming pared 4 bases from V and 4 bases from J, leaving 11 bases between. DNA for the CDR3: TGCGCCAGCAGCCCAGGGGTTTGGGGAAACACCATATATTTT. Protein: CASSPGVWGNTIYF.

The chain joins TRBV6-1 to TRBJ1-5; tentative D call: TRBD1 (5 bases). The CDR3 is 14 residues long. The V and J ends lost 7 bases and 0 bases respectively, with 10 bases between them. From germline, CDR1 is MNHNS and CDR2 SASEGT. CDR3 protein: CASKGRVSNQPQHF. In DNA form, the CDR3 reads TGTGCCAGCAAGGGGAGGGTTAGCAATCAGCCCCAGCATTTT.

The chain is built from TRBV5-1 and TRBJ2-3; 7 positions agree with TRBD1. CDR1 is SGHRS and CDR2 is YFSETQ in the germline V gene. CDR3 length equals 18 residues. The V segment lost 0 bases and the J segment 0 bases; nucleotides outside the gene matches: 10. The CDR3: CASSLVFARDRSTDTQYF. Here the CDR3 DNA reads TGCGCCAGCAGCTTGGTGTTTGCTCGGGACAGAAGCACAGATACGCAGTATTTT. Full variable domain (remainder filled in from reference TRBV5-1 and TRBJ2-3): KAGVTQTPRYLIKTRGQQVTLSCSPISGHRSVSWYQQTPGQGLQFLFEYFSETQRNKGNFPGRFSGRQFSNSRSEMNVSTLELGDSALYLCASSLVFARDRSTDTQYFGPGTRLTVL.

The rearrangement links TRBV11-2 to TRBJ1-1; D call uncertain. The V end lost 5 bases, the J end lost 5 bases, and 9 bases lay between the germline ends. Germline V lookup: CDR1 SGHAT, CDR2 FQNNGV. This CDR3 has 12 amino acids. The CDR3 spells CASSNGWTEAFF. CDR3 in DNA: TGTGCCAGCAGCAATGGGTGGACTGAAGCTTTCTTT.